The 30 T cell receptor beta chains reported below all come from one sample, sequenced in a study of Graves' ophthalmopathy and Graves' hyperthyroidism. The authors amplified TCR beta CDR3 regions, and they did so from RNA transcripts for repertoire sequencing. First-round RT-PCR employed HTBI primers, with a second-round multiplex PCR after it. TCRdb used MiXCR to reprocess the multiplex PCR reads, holding one entry per CDR3 protein. The sample yields around 40,000 distinct CDR3 sequences, about 50% seen once. Specimen: peripheral blood. These receptors originate from an adult man with Graves' ophthalmopathy.

The V call is TRBV7-3, the J call TRBJ2-3; D possibly corresponds to TRBD2 (5 bases). There are 13 residues in the CDR3. Germline CDR1 reads SGHTA; CDR2 reads FQGTGA. The V end was cut by 6 bases, the J end by 6 bases, with 13 bases between. CDR3 region: CASSWGVLDTQYF. The CDR3, as DNA: TGTGCCAGCAGTTGGGGAGTACTGGATACGCAGTATTTT. The full variable domain, with the rest looked up from reference TRBV7-3 and TRBJ2-3, is GAGVSQTPSNKVTEKGKYVELRCDPISGHTALYWYRQSLGQGPEFLIYFQGTGAADDSGLPNDRFFAVRPEGSVSTLKIQRTERGDSAVYLCASSWGVLDTQYFGPGTRLTVL.

This clonotype came up once. V usage is TRBV12-3 or TRBV12-4 and J usage is TRBJ1-3, with 10 bases lining up with TRBD1. The CDR3 runs to 15 residues. Unmatched junction bases numbered 4, after V lost 5 bases and J lost 3 bases. The CDR3 DNA reads TGTGCCAGCAGTGGGGACAGGGGCAGTGGAAACACCATATATTTT. Translation: CASSGDRGSGNTIYF.

Worth noting for this clonotype: Since a much larger clone is just one base distant, this may be a read error. J is TRBJ1-1 and V is TRBV27, with D possibly matching TRBD1 (5 bases). In germline, CDR1 is MNHEY, CDR2 SMNVEV (reference sequence). The CDR3 runs to 16 residues. DNA for the CDR3: TGTGCCGGCAGTTCGGGACGGACCCTAGCCAACACTGAAGCTTTCTTT. It encodes CAGSSGRTLANTEAFF.

This clonotype was observed many times. This chain joins TRBV6-1 and TRBJ1-2; D unresolved. Germline V gives CDR1 MNHNS, CDR2 SASEGT. The CDR3 loop spans 16 amino acids. V lost 4 bases and J 2 bases, leaving 17 bases between the germline ends. The CDR3 loop is CASSGEKGSLNYGYTF. CDR3 DNA sequence: TGTGCCAGCAGTGGCGAGAAGGGTTCTTTAAACTATGGCTACACCTTC.

The J gene is TRBJ1-5, the V gene TRBV20-1; 8 bases match TRBD1. The CDR3 runs 17 residues. The germline V gene encodes CDR1 DFQATT and CDR2 SNEGSKA (reference sequence). With V trimmed by 2 bases and J by 2 bases, 11 bases remained unmatched. The DNA of the CDR3 is TGCAGTGCTAGAAATACTGCAGGGGGCTATGGCAATCAGCCCCAGCATTTT. Translating it yields CSARNTAGGYGNQPQHF.

This clonotype was seen many times. The rearrangement links TRBV11-2 to TRBJ2-4; 7 positions agree with TRBD1. The CDR3 length is 16 residues. Germline CDR1 reads SGHAT; CDR2 reads FQNNGV. Trimming took 5 bases from V and 0 from J; bases not matched to a gene: 7. The CDR3 sequence is CASSIGQVLAKNIQYF. The CDR3 DNA sequence: TGTGCCAGCAGCATTGGACAGGTCTTAGCCAAAAACATTCAGTACTTC.

This clonotype has ten or more counts. This chain joins TRBV20-1 and TRBJ1-2; 7 bases align to TRBD1. CDR1 is DFQATT and CDR2 is SNEGSKA in the germline V gene (reference sequence). The CDR3 has 15 amino acids. Trimming took 2 bases from V and 8 from J; bases not matched to a gene: 14. This CDR3 reads CSARRPGEGAEGYTF. CDR3 in DNA: TGCAGTGCTAGACGCCCAGGGGAGGGGGCCGAGGGCTACACCTTC.

Of note for this clonotype: Just one base apart from a much larger clone, this may be a read error. J is TRBJ2-3 and V is TRBV27; maybe TRBD2 (6 bases). Germline CDR1 and CDR2: MNHEY and SMNVEV (reference sequence). The CDR3 runs to 15 residues. V gave up 6 bases and J gave up 4 bases, with 17 bases separating them. CDR3 protein: CASSKAEGLPDTQYF. The CDR3 coding sequence is TGTGCCAGCAGCAAAGCGGAGGGATTGCCAGATACGCAGTATTTT.

The V and J genes are TRBV7-9 and TRBJ2-2, with TRBD2 matching over 8 bases. V lost 5 bases to trimming and J lost 4 bases; unmatched junction nucleotides: 6. CDR3 size: 15 residues. CDR1 and CDR2 (germline): SEHNR, FQNEAQ (reference sequence). The CDR3 bases are TGTGCCAGCAGCGCTTCTAGCGGGCCCACCGGGGAGCTGTTTTTT. It is translated as CASSASSGPTGELFF. Full variable domain (remainder filled in from reference TRBV7-9 and TRBJ2-2): DTGVSQNPRHKITKRGQNVTFRCDPISEHNRLYWYRQTLGQGPEFLTYFQNEAQLEKSRLLSDRFSAERPKGSFSTLEIQRTEQGDSAMYLCASSASSGPTGELFFGEGSRLTVL.

At least ten counts were recorded for this clonotype. The J gene is TRBJ2-2, the V gene TRBV11-3; D is unclear. Germline V gene sequence: CDR1 SGHNT, CDR2 YENEEA. Trimming removed 5 bases from V and 4 bases from J, with 8 bases in between. The length of the CDR3 is 13 residues. The CDR3 sequence: CASSTAGTGELFF. For the CDR3, the DNA is TGTGCCAGCAGCACCGCCGGCACCGGGGAGCTGTTTTTT. The full variable domain, with the rest looked up from reference TRBV11-3 and TRBJ2-2, is EAGVVQSPRYKIIEKKQPVAFWCNPISGHNTLYWYLQNLGQGPELLIRYENEEAVDDSQLPKDRFSAERLKGVDSTLKIQPAELGDSAVYLCASSTAGTGELFFGEGSRLTVL.

Points on this clonotype: A much larger clone sits a single nucleotide away, making a read error possible. The chain has TRBV6-5 and TRBJ2-2, with D possibly TRBD2 on 6 matching bases. CDR1 MNHEY and CDR2 SVGAGI come from the germline V gene. The CDR3 extends over 14 amino acids. CDR3 residues: CVSSYLGGTGELFF. CDR3 coding DNA: TGTGTCAGCAGTTACTTGGGGGGCACCGGGGAGCTGTTTTTT.

This clonotype occurred many times. The CDR3 region is CASSLPRGTEAFF. CDR3 coding DNA: TGCGCCAGCAGCCTTCCCAGGGGCACTGAAGCTTTCTTT. The V and J genes are TRBV4-1 and TRBJ1-1; possibly TRBD1 for D (6 bases). This CDR3 has 13 residues. Germline V gives CDR1 MGHRA, CDR2 YSYEKL. V lost 4 bases, J lost 4 bases, and 10 bases lay in between.

This clonotype was recorded at least ten times. The chain links TRBV5-1 to TRBJ2-7, with TRBD2 matching 9 bases. Germline CDR1 is SGHRS and CDR2 is YFSETQ. This CDR3 contains 16 residues. The J segment lost 5 bases and the V segment lost 1 base, leaving 10 bases of the junction unmatched. CDR3 sequence reads: CASSLKTASGKNEQYF. In nucleotides, the CDR3 is TGCGCCAGCAGCTTGAAGACGGCTAGCGGGAAGAACGAGCAGTACTTC.

This chain uses TRBV11-2 with TRBJ1-1; maybe TRBD1 (6 bases). Between the trimmed V and J ends, which lost 0 bases and 5 bases, there was a span of 16 bases. This CDR3 has 16 residues. CDR1 and CDR2 (germline): SGHAT, FQNNGV. In nucleotides, the CDR3 is TGTGCCAGCAGCTTAGAGGTATGTCAGGGGCCTACTGAAGCTTTCTTT. Protein sequence: CASSLEVCQGPTEAFF.

Concerning this clonotype: This CDR3 is missing its conserved last phenylalanine or tryptophan, likely due to a read error. No DNA is shown, since the ends of the CDR3 on it are uncertain; the CDR3 is the one TCRdb lists. The rearrangement links TRBV24-1 to TRBJ1-1. The CDR3 has 10 residues if both end residues are counted. Germline V gene sequence: CDR1 KGHDR, CDR2 SFDVKD. The CDR3: CATSDEPGLA.

This clonotype has a count of ten or more. This chain uses TRBV2 with TRBJ1-1; D remains unclear. The CDR3 is 13 amino acids. Germline V gene sequence: CDR1 SNHLY, CDR2 FYNNEI. V was shortened by 1 base and J by 2 bases, with 5 bases between the two germline ends. The CDR3 DNA reads as TGTGCCAGCAGTGAAGGGATTAACACTGAAGCTTTCTTT. Amino acids: CASSEGINTEAFF.

Concerning this clonotype itself: A junction end diverges from the germline sequence, so it may reflect a read error. The chain uses TRBV6-1 and TRBJ2-1; D may match TRBD1 or TRBD2 (6 bases each). Looked up from germline, CDR1 is MNHNS and CDR2 is SASEGT. The length of the CDR3 is 15 residues. CDR3 nucleotides: TGTGCCAACAGTGCTGGGTCTGGAGGGGGTGATGAGCAGTTCTTC. Translation: CANSAGSGGGDEQFF.

The rearrangement joins TRBV11-2 to TRBJ2-7; D is unclear. Per germline, CDR1 SGHAT and CDR2 FQNNGV. This CDR3 comprises 14 residues. Trimming removed 1 base at V and 3 bases at J, with 10 bases between. CDR3 bases: TGTGCCAGCAGCTTAGGTAGGCAGAGCTACGAGCAGTACTTC. Translation gives CASSLGRQSYEQYF.

This clonotype showed up many times. The chain joins TRBV7-2 to TRBJ2-3, with no clear D. The length of the CDR3 is 15 residues. Germline CDR1 SGHTA, CDR2 FQGNSA. Trimming removed 0 bases at V and 4 bases at J, with 11 bases between. CDR3 DNA sequence: TGTGCCAGCAGCTTAGCGCTTAGAGGCTCAGATACGCAGTATTTT. Protein sequence: CASSLALRGSDTQYF.

V and J are TRBV9 and TRBJ2-3, with TRBD2 as a possible D gene (6 bases). V lost 3 bases and J 0 bases, leaving 11 bases between the germline ends. The CDR3 is 15 amino acids. Germline CDR1 reads SGDLS; CDR2 reads YYNGEE. CDR3 region: CASSDAGTSTDTQYF. The CDR3 DNA sequence: TGTGCCAGCAGCGACGCCGGGACTAGCACAGATACGCAGTATTTT.

The rearrangement links TRBV5-1 to TRBJ2-7, with 12 bases that match TRBD2. Losses at the gene ends were 4 bases for V and 2 bases for J; bases not matched to a gene: 4. In germline, CDR1 is SGHRS, CDR2 YFSETQ. This CDR3 contains 15 residues. CDR3 nucleotides: TGCGCCAGCAGCACCGGACTAGCGGGAACCTACGAGCAGTACTTC. Translation gives CASSTGLAGTYEQYF. The whole variable domain, remainder taken from reference TRBV5-1 and TRBJ2-7, is KAGVTQTPRYLIKTRGQQVTLSCSPISGHRSVSWYQQTPGQGLQFLFEYFSETQRNKGNFPGRFSGRQFSNSRSEMNVSTLELGDSALYLCASSTGLAGTYEQYFGPGTRLTVT.

By sample share, this clonotype is medium-sized (0.01 to 0.1%). This sequence joins TRBV29-1 and TRBJ2-5, with a tentative D call TRBD1 (6 bases). The V and J ends lost 2 bases and 1 base respectively, with 14 bases between them. CDR3 size: 15 residues. Germline assignment: CDR1 SQVTM and CDR2 ANQGSEA. CDR3 in DNA: TGCAGCGTTGAATCCAGCAGGACAGCCCAAGAGACCCAGTACTTC. Its protein product is CSVESSRTAQETQYF.

This clonotype was found many times. The V call is TRBV4-3, the J call TRBJ1-2; unclear D gene. The CDR3 loop spans 14 amino acids. Between the trimmed V and J ends, which lost 3 bases and 6 bases, there was a span of 14 bases. Per the germline V gene, CDR1 is LGHNA and CDR2 is YSLEER. The CDR3 here is CASSHRAGGNGYTF. The CDR3 nucleotides are TGCGCCAGCAGCCACCGGGCAGGCGGAAATGGCTACACCTTC.

V is TRBV7-2 and J is TRBJ2-3; 9 bases are shared with TRBD2. Germline assignment: CDR1 SGHTA and CDR2 FQGNSA. The CDR3 totals 17 residues. V lost 1 base to trimming and J lost 2 bases; unmatched junction nucleotides: 7. The CDR3 region is CASSLVGLAGFTDTQYF. The DNA of the CDR3 is TGTGCCAGCAGCTTAGTGGGGCTAGCGGGGTTCACAGATACGCAGTATTTT.

As to this clonotype: The conserved closing phenylalanine or tryptophan is absent in this CDR3, likely reflecting a read error. J is TRBJ1-1 and V is TRBV7-3; D is undetermined. The length of the CDR3 is 13 residues. Germline V gives CDR1 SGHTA, CDR2 FQGTGA. Here the CDR3 reads CASRVQGNSEAFL. CDR3 coding DNA: TGTGCCAGCAGGGTCCAAGGGAACAGTGAAGCTTTCCTT.

This clonotype has ten or more counts. The chain carries TRBV4-1 and TRBJ1-5, with a tentative D call TRBD1 (5 bases). Trimming pared 3 bases from V and 7 bases from J, leaving 16 bases between. This CDR3 contains 15 residues. From germline, CDR1 is MGHRA and CDR2 YSYEKL. CDR3 in amino acids: CASSHEPGQEQPQHF. The DNA of the CDR3 is TGCGCCAGCAGCCATGAACCAGGGCAAGAGCAGCCCCAGCATTTT.

This clonotype came up once. The V call is TRBV19, the J call TRBJ1-5; no clear D gene. V lost 5 bases and J lost 5, with 10 bases in between. The CDR3 is made up of 13 amino acids. CDR1 LNHDA and CDR2 SQIVND come from the germline V gene (reference sequence). The CDR3 DNA is TGTGCCAGTAGTTCGGGTTGGTATCAGCCCCAGCATTTT. Its translation: CASSSGWYQPQHF.

In its sample, this clonotype is medium-sized. This rearrangement joins TRBV20-1 to TRBJ2-7, with TRBD2 matching over 8 bases. Per the germline V gene, CDR1 is DFQATT and CDR2 is SNEGSKA (reference sequence). V lost 6 bases and J lost 4; bases outside the gene matches: 8. The CDR3 is 13 residues long. In DNA, the CDR3 is TGCAGTGCCCCGGCGGGAGGACTTTACGAGCAGTACTTC. This encodes CSAPAGGLYEQYF.

The chain carries TRBV9 and TRBJ2-7; TRBD1 matches 10 bases. The CDR3 sequence is 18 residues long. Trimming at V came to 0 bases and at J to 9 bases, leaving 18 bases not matched to a gene. Germline V gives CDR1 SGDLS, CDR2 YYNGEE. The CDR3 bases are TGTGCCAGCAGCGTAGCTACAAAGCCGGGACAGGGGAATCGGCGGCAGTACTTC. Translating it yields CASSVATKPGQGNRRQYF.

A note on this clonotype: The CDR3 does not close with the conserved phenylalanine or tryptophan, likely indicating a read error. For the CDR3, the DNA is TGTGCCAGCAGCTTTCTCGGGACTAGCTGGGGGGGGGAGCTGTTTCTT. It yields the protein CASSFLGTSWGGELFL. The chain employs TRBV7-6 and TRBJ2-2; the match to TRBD2 covers 9 bases. The length of the CDR3 is 16 residues. Unmatched junction bases numbered 10, after V lost 3 bases and J lost 8 bases. CDR1 SGHVS and CDR2 FNYEAQ come from the germline V gene.